This T cell receptor (beta chain) is from a study of patients and donors after allogeneic stem cell transplantation. V trimming: 4 bases; J trimming: 4 bases; junction bases outside the gene matches: 12. The CDR3 is 16 amino acids. Per the germline V gene, CDR1 is SGHRS and CDR2 is YFSETQ. MiXCR was run by TCRdb on the RT-PCR reads, yielding one entry per CDR3 protein. The data show about 410,000 distinct CDR3 sequences, around 16% seen once. The receptor was isolated from a human donor who was either an allogeneic HSCT recipient or a stem cell or donor lymphocyte infusion donor (not recorded which). It is not recorded whose cells these are; they may come from a transplant donor. V usage is TRBV5-1 and J usage is TRBJ2-3, with 7 positions matching TRBD1. Sequencing was performed on blood, either unsorted or a sorted T cell fraction (not recorded which). The CDR3 DNA reads TGCGCCAGCAGCCGTCGAGGGGGCCCTCTGTCAGATACGCAGTATTTT. It codes for CASSRRGGPLSDTQYF.